This TCR beta chain is drawn from a study of OX40 agonist ivuxolimab in advanced cancers. About the research overall: Given to patients was ivuxolimab, an agonistic anti-OX40 (CD134) antibody. Intravenous ivuxolimab was administered to patients every 2 weeks at 0.01 to 10 mg/kg. People who had prior anti-PD-1, anti-PD-L1 or anti-CTLA-4 therapy could take part, and roughly 40% had some.

This CDR3 has 14 amino acids. V gave up 3 bases and J gave up 4 bases; unmatched junction bases: 2. Germline V gives CDR1 SGHVS, CDR2 FNYEAQ. Study-level findings and limits: Averaging showed that CD8+ T cells had more expanded clones than CD4+ did.

Comments on this clone: As yet, its antigen is unknown.

Method: immunoSEQ multiplex PCR; TCRdb's copy keeps in-frame clones and lacks some. This sample yields 55,000 to 95,000 clones, of which approximately 86% are seen a single time; 2.5% to 3.5% belongs to the top ten. This sequence originates from an adult with an advanced solid tumor such as melanoma, head and neck, liver or kidney cancer. Here the sequenced sample was CD4+ or CD8+ T cells sorted from blood, taken in a trial of the OX40 agonist ivuxolimab. This rearrangement joins TRBV7-6 to TRBJ1-3; TRBD1 agrees at 8 bases. This CDR3 reads CASSFQGAGNTIYF. The CDR3, as DNA: TGTGCCAGCAGCTTCCAGGGGGCGGGAAACACCATATATTTT.